The clone carrying this T cell receptor beta chain was found a few times. What it binds is not known. Profiling relied on immunoSEQ multiplex PCR, and the TCRdb table lists in-frame clones only, not all of them. Of tens of thousands of clones listed, 80% are singletons. These data belong to a study of early stage breast cancer tumors. Overall study context: Most invasive tumors, about 80% of the 16, were ER+/PR+/HER2-. Under 10 ER+/PR+/HER2- tumors were invasive ductal; four were invasive lobular. The study, taken as a whole, reports: Compared with adjacent normal breast tissue, tumors showed roughly 2.5-fold greater T cell density and higher clonality. Enriched TCRB sequences shared across patients were mostly commonly generated sequences.

The CDR3 totals 12 residues. With 6 bases removed from V and 5 bases from J, the gap between germline ends came to 10 bases. CDR1 and CDR2 from the germline V gene are MGHDK and SYGVNS. J is TRBJ1-2 and V is TRBV25-1, with D uncertain. Sequenced input: blood. The receptor was derived from a person between 60 and 70 years old with breast cancer. CDR3 in amino acids: CASRGGDYGYTF. The CDR3 coding sequence is TGTGCCAGCAGAGGAGGCGATTATGGCTACACCTTC.